The text below deals with one T cell receptor (beta chain). Its target is unknown. PCR employed 60 Vbeta and 13 Jbeta primers. Using immunoSEQ multiplex PCR, the repertoire was profiled, and TCRdb retains in-frame clones only, with some absent. The listing records about 130,000 clones. The sample is drawn from a study of cytomegalovirus exposure and HLA in healthy donors. Study background: When just under 400 donors were genotyped, roughly 82% of them were found to fall in the Caucasian-associated ancestry cluster.

Study observations and caveats: Later, TCR association rates were found to vary by HLA locus, highest for DRB1 and lowest for HLA-C. TCR beta chain V- and J-gene trimming was linked, in a later analysis, to a missense variant in DCLRE1C. Later work found most CMV-associated TCR beta chains apparently HLA-restricted.

CDR3 size: 17 residues. V was clipped by 4 bases and J by 1 base; unmatched bases: 12. The germline V gene encodes CDR1 ENHRY and CDR2 SYGVKD. Sequenced input: PBMCs. The sequence was obtained from a man younger than 35 in good health and CMV-seronegative. The rearrangement links TRBV10-3 to TRBJ1-2, with 7 positions matching TRBD1. CDR3 DNA: TGTGCCATCAGTGCAGAGGCGTCAGGGGGTATTAACTATGGCTACACCTTC. Translation gives CAISAEASGGINYGYTF.